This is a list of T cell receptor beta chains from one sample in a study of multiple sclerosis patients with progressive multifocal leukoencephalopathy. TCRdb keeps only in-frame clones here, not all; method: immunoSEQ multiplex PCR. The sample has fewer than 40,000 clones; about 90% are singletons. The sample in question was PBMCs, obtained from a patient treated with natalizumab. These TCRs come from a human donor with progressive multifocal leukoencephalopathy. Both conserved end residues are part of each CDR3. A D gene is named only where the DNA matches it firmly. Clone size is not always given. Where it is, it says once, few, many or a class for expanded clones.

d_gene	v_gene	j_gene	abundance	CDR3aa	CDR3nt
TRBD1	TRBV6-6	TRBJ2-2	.	CASQDRGKTGELFF	TGTGCCAGCCAGGACAGGGGGAAAACCGGGGAGCTGTTTTTT
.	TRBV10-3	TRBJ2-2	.	CAISEYGGSKNTGELFF	TGTGCCATCAGTGAGTACGGTGGCTCAAAAAACACCGGGGAGCTGTTTTTT
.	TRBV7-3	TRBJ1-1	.	CASSLSPVSEAFF	TGTGCCAGCAGCTTATCTCCGGTATCTGAAGCTTTCTTT
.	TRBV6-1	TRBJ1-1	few	CASSAEASNTEAFF	TGTGCCAGCAGTGCCGAGGCCTCGAACACTGAAGCTTTCTTT
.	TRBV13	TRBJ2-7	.	CASSLGPQGYEQYF	TGTGCCAGCAGCTTAGGCCCCCAGGGCTACGAGCAGTACTTC
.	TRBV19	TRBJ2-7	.	CASSIDLSAGTYEQYF	TGTGCCAGTAGTATAGATCTATCGGCAGGGACCTACGAGCAGTACTTC